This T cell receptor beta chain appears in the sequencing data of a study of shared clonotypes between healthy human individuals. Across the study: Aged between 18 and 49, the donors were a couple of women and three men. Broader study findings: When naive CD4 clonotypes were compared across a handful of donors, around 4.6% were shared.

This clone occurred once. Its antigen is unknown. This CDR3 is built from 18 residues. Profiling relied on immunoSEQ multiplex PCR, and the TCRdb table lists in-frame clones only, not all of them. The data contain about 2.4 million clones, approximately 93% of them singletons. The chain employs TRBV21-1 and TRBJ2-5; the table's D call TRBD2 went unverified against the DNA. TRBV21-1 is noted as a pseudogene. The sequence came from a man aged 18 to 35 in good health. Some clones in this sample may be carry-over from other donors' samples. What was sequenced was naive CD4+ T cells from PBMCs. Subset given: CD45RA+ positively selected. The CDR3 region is CASSLHGTNPGNQETQYF. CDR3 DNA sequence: TGTGCCAGCAGCCTTCACGGCACAAATCCGGGAAACCAAGAGACCCAGTACTTC.